A single sample gave rise to the 18 T cell receptor beta chains below, sequenced in a study of blood T cell repertoires in COVID-19 (TCRdb year 2020). Library creation used the immunoSEQ multiplex PCR assay. Entries here come from immuneACCESS through TCRdb and include only in-frame sequences with V and J called. Some clones fail to appear in such tables; in the studies checked, an unresolved V gene covers under half of the shortfall, and the cause of the remainder is unknown. The sample contains some 70,000 clones, around four fifths of them found a single time. Clones ranked in the top ten supply roughly 5.6% of the sample. Specimen: peripheral blood. These receptors came from a man in his fifties or sixties with active COVID-19.

The chain uses TRBV21-1 and TRBJ2-1; the DNA was not used to check the table's D call, TRBD1. TRBV21-1 is listed as a pseudogene. This CDR3 is 17 amino acids long. CDR3 loop: CASSRDRSCASYNEQFF. DNA of the CDR3: TGTGCCAGCAGCAGGGACAGGTCCTGCGCCTCGTACAATGAGCAGTTCTTC.

V gene TRBV5-4 combines with J gene TRBJ2-5; 10 bases align to TRBD2. Germline V gene sequence: CDR1 SGHNT, CDR2 YYREEE (reference sequence). The V gene end was trimmed by 5 bases and the J gene end by 7 bases; junction bases not matched to a gene: 11. This CDR3 spans 15 amino acids. CDR3 loop: CASRPGTSEIWTQYF. DNA for the CDR3: TGTGCCAGCAGGCCCGGGACTAGCGAGATATGGACCCAGTACTTC.

This chain joins TRBV5-8 and TRBJ1-4; D unclear. The CDR3 is 12 residues long. The germline V and J ends were trimmed by 4 bases and 9 bases, with 10 bases remaining between them. Germline V gene sequence: CDR1 SGHTS, CDR2 YDEGEE. The CDR3 protein is CASSARHKKLFF. As DNA, the CDR3 is TGTGCCAGCAGCGCCCGACACAAAAAACTGTTTTTT.

V usage is TRBV18 and J usage is TRBJ2-1; TRBD2 agrees at 12 bases. The germline CDR1 and CDR2 sequences are KGHSH and LQKENI. The CDR3 extends over 16 amino acids. V shed 4 bases, J shed 4 bases, and the junction held 5 bases outside the gene matches. DNA of the CDR3: TGTGCCAGCTCACTCCGGACTAGCGGGATTTACAATGAGCAGTTCTTC. This sequence encodes CASSLRTSGIYNEQFF.

The chain carries TRBV2 and TRBJ2-7; D unclear. CDR1 and CDR2 from the germline V gene are SNHLY and FYNNEI. The CDR3 has 15 residues. Trimming took off 7 bases at V and 2 bases at J, with 18 bases between the two ends. CDR3 residues: CASKKEKPLTYEQYF. The CDR3 coding sequence is TGTGCCAGCAAGAAAGAGAAGCCTTTAACCTACGAGCAGTACTTC.

This chain links TRBV18 with TRBJ2-1; 7 nucleotides align to TRBD1. After removal of 3 bases from V and 1 base from J, the junction contained 12 bases not matched to a gene. This CDR3 contains 18 residues. Germline V lookup: CDR1 KGHSH, CDR2 LQKENI. CDR3 residues: CASSPLIRGPSSYNEQFF. The CDR3 coding sequence is TGTGCCAGCTCACCTTTGATAAGGGGGCCATCGTCCTACAATGAGCAGTTCTTC.

The chain uses TRBV7-2 and TRBJ2-5; 12 bases are a match to TRBD2. CDR1 is SGHTA and CDR2 is FQGNSA in the germline V gene. The junction had 6 bases not matched to a gene; V was cut back by 5 bases and J by 5 bases. The CDR3 extends over 15 amino acids. CDR3 in amino acids: CASSPSGGAGETQYF. DNA of the CDR3: TGTGCCAGCAGCCCTAGCGGGGGGGCTGGGGAGACCCAGTACTTC.

This rearrangement joins TRBV20-1 to TRBJ1-1; TRBD1 is a possible D gene (6 bases). The V end was cut by 4 bases, the J end by 11 bases, with 14 bases between. The germline CDR1 and CDR2 sequences are DFQATT and SNEGSKA (reference sequence). The CDR3 consists of 11 residues. The CDR3 nucleotides read TGCAGTGCTAAAAGGACAGAGACGGCTTTCTTT. It yields the protein CSAKRTETAFF.

The chain carries TRBV2 and TRBJ2-3, with 12 bases that match TRBD2. CDR1 SNHLY and CDR2 FYNNEI come from the germline V gene. J lost 2 bases, V lost 6 bases, and 6 bases had no gene match. The CDR3 loop spans 16 amino acids. This CDR3 reads CASRLGLAGITDTQYF. The CDR3 DNA sequence: TGTGCCAGCAGGCTAGGACTAGCGGGAATCACAGATACGCAGTATTTT.

The rearrangement links TRBV7-2 to TRBJ2-7; 12 bases line up with TRBD2. The CDR3 runs to 16 residues. CDR1 and CDR2 (germline): SGHTA, FQGNSA. V dropped 3 bases and J dropped 2; count of bases not matched to a gene: 5. The CDR3 bases are TGTGCCAGCAGCTTGAGACTAGCGGGGGTCACCTACGAGCAGTACTTC. Amino acid sequence: CASSLRLAGVTYEQYF. The entire variable domain, with the rest obtained from reference TRBV7-2 and TRBJ2-7, is as follows: GAGVSQSPSNKVTEKGKDVELRCDPISGHTALYWYRQSLGQGLEFLIYFQGNSAPDKSGLPSDRFSAERTGGSVSTLTIQRTQQEDSAVYLCASSLRLAGVTYEQYFGPGTRLTVT.

V usage is TRBV7-2 and J usage is TRBJ2-7, with 7 bases fitting TRBD1. The CDR3 runs 14 residues. Germline loops: CDR1 SGHTA, CDR2 FQGNSA. Trimming at V came to 2 bases and at J to 5 bases, leaving 6 bases not matched to a gene. The CDR3 loop is CASSLSRGTNEQYF. CDR3 in DNA: TGTGCCAGCAGCTTAAGCAGGGGGACGAACGAGCAGTACTTC.

The V and J genes are TRBV19 and TRBJ1-6, with D possibly being TRBD1 (6 bases). V was pared by 4 bases and J by 4 bases, with 11 bases between. Germline loops: CDR1 LNHDA, CDR2 SQIVND (reference sequence). The CDR3 contains 15 residues. The CDR3 bases are TGTGCCAGTAGTACTATTGACAGGTATAATTCACCCCTCCACTTT. Translation gives CASSTIDRYNSPLHF.

V is TRBV28 and J is TRBJ1-1; D is perhaps TRBD1 (6 bases). The CDR3 sequence is 12 residues long. Germline V CDR1 and CDR2: MDHEN, SYDVKM. Trimming took 4 bases from V and 9 from J, leaving 12 bases between them. The chain's CDR3 is CASSSTGKKAFF. The CDR3 DNA reads as TGTGCCAGCAGTTCGACAGGTAAAAAAGCTTTCTTT.

This rearrangement joins TRBV27 to TRBJ2-5; TRBD2 matches at 16 bases. The ends lost 7 bases at V and 5 bases at J; junction bases unmatched: 7. Germline assignment: CDR1 MNHEY and CDR2 SMNVEV (reference sequence). This CDR3 has 16 amino acids. CDR3 residues: CASTSGLAGGPETQYF. The CDR3 DNA reads TGTGCCAGCACCTCGGGACTAGCGGGAGGGCCCGAGACCCAGTACTTC.

The chain has TRBV11-2 and TRBJ2-2; TRBD2 aligns across 11 bases. CDR3 length equals 16 residues. Germline values: CDR1 SGHAT, CDR2 FQNNGV. V was pared by 5 bases and J by 2 bases, with 4 bases of the junction left unmatched. The DNA for the CDR3 is TGTGCCAGCAGCCTAGCGGGGGGCGGTAACACCGGGGAGCTGTTTTTT. It yields the protein CASSLAGGGNTGELFF.

The CDR3 is CASSINPGRANTGELFF. The DNA for the CDR3 is TGTGCCAGCAGCATAAACCCCGGGAGGGCGAACACCGGGGAGCTGTTTTTT. The rearrangement links TRBV27 to TRBJ2-2, with 8 bases aligning to TRBD2. This CDR3 region has 17 residues. Germline-derived CDR1 and CDR2 are MNHEY and SMNVEV (reference sequence). The junction had 9 bases not matched to a gene; V was cut back by 6 bases and J by 0 bases.

The V gene is TRBV4-3, the J gene TRBJ1-2; no clear D gene. Trimming removed 0 bases at V and 12 bases at J, with 17 bases between. This CDR3 has 14 amino acids. Germline V gene sequence: CDR1 LGHNA, CDR2 YSLEER. CDR3 loop: CASSQDSNTAVHTF. The CDR3 coding sequence is TGCGCCAGCAGCCAAGATTCTAATACTGCTGTTCACACCTTC.

V usage is TRBV28 and J usage is TRBJ2-7; 8 nucleotides align to TRBD1. Germline lookup yields CDR1 MDHEN and CDR2 SYDVKM. The CDR3 is made up of 15 amino acids. Germline trimming cut 2 bases from V and 4 bases from J; bases unmatched to any gene: 7. The CDR3 DNA sequence: TGTGCCAGCAGTTTACCGGGACAGGACATTTACGAGCAGTACTTC. This gives the protein CASSLPGQDIYEQYF. The whole variable domain, filled in from reference TRBV28 and TRBJ2-7, reads DVKVTQSSRYLVKRTGEKVFLECVQDMDHENMFWYRQDPGLGLRLIYFSYDVKMKEKGDIPEGYSVSREKKERFSLILESASTNQTSMYLCASSLPGQDIYEQYFGPGTRLTVT.